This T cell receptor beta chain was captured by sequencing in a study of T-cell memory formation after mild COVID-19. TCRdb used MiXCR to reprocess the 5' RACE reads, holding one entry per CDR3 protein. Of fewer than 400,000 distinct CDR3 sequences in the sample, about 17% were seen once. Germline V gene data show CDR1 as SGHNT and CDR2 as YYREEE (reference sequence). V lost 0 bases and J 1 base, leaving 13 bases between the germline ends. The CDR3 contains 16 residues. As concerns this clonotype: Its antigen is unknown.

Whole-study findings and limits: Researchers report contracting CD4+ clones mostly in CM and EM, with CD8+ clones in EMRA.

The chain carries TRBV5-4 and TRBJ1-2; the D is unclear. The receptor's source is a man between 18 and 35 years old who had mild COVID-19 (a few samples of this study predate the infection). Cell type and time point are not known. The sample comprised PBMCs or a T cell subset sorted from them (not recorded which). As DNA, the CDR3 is TGTGCCAGCAGCTTGGCCGATTTTTGGATTAACTATGGCTACACCTTC. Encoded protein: CASSLADFWINYGYTF.